These 10 T cell receptor beta chains came from one sample sequenced in a study of CD8 T cells in ankylosing spondylitis. TCRdb processed the 5' RACE reads anew with MiXCR; each CDR3 protein has one entry. The sample lists a few hundred thousand distinct CDR3 sequences; approximately 22% were seen once. The sample taken for sequencing was blood, either unsorted or a sorted T cell fraction (not recorded which). The source is a male donor with ankylosing spondylitis or in good health (not recorded which).

Only a few counts were recorded for this clonotype. The chain recombines TRBV20-1 with TRBJ2-3; D is undetermined. The germline V and J ends were trimmed by 2 bases and 4 bases, with 10 bases remaining between them. CDR1 DFQATT and CDR2 SNEGSKA come from the germline V gene (reference sequence). The length of the CDR3 is 13 residues. CDR3 residues: CSARMVAADTQYF. CDR3 sequence (DNA): TGCAGTGCTAGAATGGTAGCAGCAGATACGCAGTATTTT.

This clonotype was counted between two and nine times. The rearrangement links TRBV11-2 to TRBJ2-7; D uncertain. The germline V gene has CDR1 SGHAT and CDR2 FQNNGV. The CDR3 has 15 residues. With 5 bases removed from V and 3 bases from J, the gap between germline ends came to 17 bases. DNA of the CDR3: TGTGCCAGCAGCGAATCACAGACTGGGCTCTACGAGCAGTACTTC. This translates into CASSESQTGLYEQYF.

This clonotype was observed many times. The chain combines TRBV12-3 or TRBV12-4 with TRBJ2-3; D gene unclear. This CDR3 has 14 residues. V lost 3 bases and J lost 6, with 13 bases in between. This CDR3 reads CASSLWPTGDTQYF. CDR3 nucleotides: TGTGCCAGCAGTTTGTGGCCGACCGGGGATACGCAGTATTTT.

This clonotype was counted a few times. V and J are TRBV9 and TRBJ2-7, with D tentatively TRBD2 (5 bases). The CDR3 totals 15 residues. Germline V gives CDR1 SGDLS, CDR2 YYNGEE. Deletions cut 0 bases from V and 4 bases from J, with 14 bases between. The CDR3 here is CASSVASGIPYEQYF. CDR3 bases: TGTGCCAGCAGCGTAGCTTCCGGGATACCTTACGAGCAGTACTTC.

This clonotype showed up just a few times. This chain joins TRBV4-1 and TRBJ2-2, with a possible D match to TRBD1 (7 bases). The ends were cut back, 1 base at V and 4 bases at J, with 10 bases in the middle. Germline CDR1 is MGHRA and CDR2 is YSYEKL. The CDR3 sequence is 15 residues long. The DNA for the CDR3 is TGCGCCAGCAGCCAAGGACAGGGAGGCACCGGGGAGCTGTTTTTT. Protein product: CASSQGQGGTGELFF.

In its sample, this clonotype was seen a few times. CDR3 protein: CASRPTRAIDYNEQFF. CDR3 coding DNA: TGCGCCAGCAGACCAACTAGGGCGATCGACTACAATGAGCAGTTCTTC. V gene TRBV4-1 combines with J gene TRBJ2-1, with D possibly TRBD2 on 5 matching bases. CDR1 and CDR2 from the germline V gene are MGHRA and YSYEKL. The ends were cut back, 6 bases at V and 3 bases at J, with 18 bases in the middle. The CDR3 is made up of 16 amino acids.

V and J are TRBV20-1 and TRBJ1-2; 10 bases match TRBD1. Germline CDR1 and CDR2: DFQATT and SNEGSKA (reference sequence). Trimming at V came to 0 bases and at J to 6 bases, leaving 1 base not matched to a gene. The CDR3 sequence is 13 residues long. The CDR3 loop reads CSARDGTGDGYTF. The DNA for the CDR3 is TGCAGTGCTAGAGATGGGACAGGGGATGGCTACACCTTC.

As to this clonotype: An end of the junction differs from the germline gene, which may be a read error. V is TRBV12-3 or TRBV12-4 and J is TRBJ2-1; 7 nucleotides agree with TRBD1. This CDR3 is 18 amino acids long. The CDR3 DNA is TGTGCCATCAGTTTAGCGAGGCAGGGGGTAAGCTCCTACAATGAGCAGTTCTTC. Its protein is CAISLARQGVSSYNEQFF.

This clonotype was seen a handful of times. The rearrangement joins TRBV6-1 to TRBJ2-7; 7 bases line up with TRBD2. The CDR3 contains 15 residues. Per germline, CDR1 MNHNS and CDR2 SASEGT. J was trimmed by 4 bases and V by 6 bases; bases with no gene match: 12. In nucleotides, the CDR3 is TGTGCCAGCAGCACCCAGCCGGGGGGTATGTACGAGCAGTACTTC. This sequence encodes CASSTQPGGMYEQYF.

The chain combines TRBV9 with TRBJ1-4; D not certain. V was clipped by 7 bases and J by 8 bases, with 18 bases between them. The CDR3 has 14 amino acids. Germline lookup yields CDR1 SGDLS and CDR2 YYNGEE. This CDR3 reads CASAPSDGLEKLFF. The CDR3 region has the DNA TGTGCCAGCGCTCCCAGTGATGGTTTGGAAAAACTGTTTTTT.